This T cell receptor (beta chain) originates from a study of blood T cell repertoires in COVID-19 (dated by TCRdb to the early 2020s). Notes on the research overall: Samples covering the acute and convalescent phases of COVID-19 were provided by collaborators in the United States, Italy and Spain. The samples were drawn from the first 160 participants of the ongoing ImmuneRACE study and from 950 to 1,500 subjects provided by 6 global collaborators. The repertoires were released in a freely available public database intended as a resource for research on the immune response to SARS-CoV-2. HLA class I and class II types, where available, came from metadata supplied by the sample provider rather than from assay-based typing. Sample metadata almost always included a de-identified subject ID, COVID-19 status, age in years and sex. The dataset comprised deeply sampled blood TCRbeta repertoires from subjects exposed to, actively infected with, or recovered from COVID-19. The material from the prospective study consisted of cDNA or gDNA derived from T cells, B-cell-depleted T cells, or PBMCs.

Trimming at the junction amounts to 0 bases on V and 4 bases on J, and the germline ends lie 9 bases apart. CDR1 and CDR2 are read off the germline V gene (reference sequence) as LGHDT and YNNKEL. Inclusive of the bounding cysteine and phenylalanine, the CDR3 is 14 residues long. Only the CDR3 portion is preserved as DNA: 42 bases, with reading frame beginning at the first base. One collaborating source in Seattle enrolled patients while the patients were actively infected and followed the patients over time throughout the course of disease. The collaborating institutions used their own protocols to collect whole blood in K2EDTA tubes. For TCRbeta analysis, collaborator samples were shipped as frozen whole blood, as isolated PBMCs, or as DNA extracted from either sample type. TCRbeta CDR3 regions were amplified from genomic DNA by means of the immunoSEQ Assay, a bias-controlled multiplex PCR. Turning to the authors' computational methods: Within the assay, amplification of reference gene primers was used to estimate how many nucleated cells each sample contained. To quantify the absolute abundance of each unique TCRbeta CDR3 rearrangement, sequence reads were collapsed and filtered. For each sample, productive Simpson clonality was calculated as the square root of Simpson's diversity index across productive rearrangements. TCRdb holds this immuneACCESS table with in-frame rearrangements only. Some clones are missing; in checked studies, unresolved V genes explain under half, and the rest has no known cause. For V, J and clone size, that table is used; D and trimming come from the DNA. Across this sample there are about 170,000 clones, with around four fifths seen only once. The top ten clonotypes cover roughly 8.8% of the sample.

Here is what the overall study found, with its caveats: The amount of clinical and demographic metadata varied by source and participant and was provided uncurated.

Details on this clone: Its antigen is still unknown. Qualities for individual bases were not recorded, and no much larger clone is one base off.

Recombination joined TRBV3-1 (or the pseudogene TRBV3-2) with TRBJ1-2; TRBD1 is perhaps the D gene, given 6 matching bases. Sequenced sample: peripheral blood. This TCR was sampled from a woman of 80 years or more with COVID-19, enrolled during active disease. CDR3 protein: CASSQDTGIYGYTF. The nucleotide sequence is TGTGCCAGCAGCCAAGACACAGGGATCTATGGCTACACCTTC.